This T cell receptor beta chain was identified in a study of cytomegalovirus exposure and HLA in healthy donors. Study summary: Later, an analysis reported that the 95 to 150 validation repertoires had used the same platform as the roughly 700 first-cohort repertoires.

V lost 4 bases and J lost 7; bases outside the gene matches: 16. Germline V gene data show CDR1 as SEHNR and CDR2 as FQNEAQ (reference sequence). The CDR3 extends over 17 amino acids. Whole-study findings and limits: Reports described diagnosis of cytomegalovirus status by the classifier as highly specific and sensitive. According to a subsequent analysis, TCR clusters from the first cohort were inclined to appear together in the 120 validation repertoires.

The repertoire was sequenced with immunoSEQ multiplex PCR; TCRdb's copy has only in-frame clones and lacks some. Here the sample spans hundreds of thousands of clones, around 86% being singletons. On this clone: Its cognate antigen is unknown.

The J gene is TRBJ2-5, the V gene TRBV7-9; TRBD1 matches 9 bases. Sample: PBMCs. This sequence was found in a young woman in good health and CMV-seropositive. The CDR3 bases are TGTGCCAGCAGCTCGAGAGGGGACTCGACAGGGGGAGGGACCCAGTACTTC. This codes for CASSSRGDSTGGGTQYF.